This T cell receptor (beta chain) was profiled in a study of vaccination effects on CD4 cells after COVID-19. As regards this clone: The antigen is unknown.

Germline assignment: CDR1 KGHDR and CDR2 SFDVKD. V shed 4 bases and J shed 1 base, with 15 bases lying between them. The CDR3 covers 16 residues. Some clones are missing from TCRdb's copy, which holds only in-frame ones; the method was immunoSEQ multiplex PCR. The data hold tens of thousands of clones, with roughly four fifths observed a single time. Findings of the study overall: Few convalescent patients were included, and no early post-infection timepoints were sampled. Clones that were induced by infection or by vaccine showed marked contraction late after vaccination.

Antigen-specific CD4+ T cells expanded by the ViraFEST assay with viral peptide pools were then sequenced. The authors isolated CD4+ T cells after around 9 days of culture. Two-dose vaccination with either BNT162b2 or mRNA-1273 was given to the participants. After over 1.5 million PBMC were placed in each well, they were cultured with roughly 11 IU/ml IL-2 and approximately 9.7 ug/ml peptides. The authors exchanged half the medium for IL-2 medium on days 3 and 7. This TCR derives from a human donor who received a COVID-19 vaccine. This sample comprised CD4+ T cells from PBMCs cultured with HCoV-229E spike peptides, obtained after COVID-19 vaccination. This chain connects TRBV24-1 to TRBJ1-1; a weak D match, TRBD1 (5 bases). The CDR3 protein is CATSDHRKGSNTEAFF. In nucleotides, the CDR3 is TGTGCCACCAGTGACCACCGTAAGGGGTCGAACACTGAAGCTTTCTTT.